Listed below are T cell receptor beta chains from one sample, sequenced in a study of prognosis after radiotherapy for stage I lung cancer. MiXCR, run by TCRdb on the multiplex PCR reads, gives a single entry per CDR3 protein. The sample has approximately 16,000 distinct CDR3 sequences, less than 40% seen once. This material consisted of PBMCs, taken before or after stereotactic body radiation therapy (not recorded which). All receptors come from a donor at least 50 years old with non-small cell lung cancer. Both conserved end residues are part of each CDR3. Fields, in order: clone size, V gene, J gene, D gene, CDR3 protein, CDR3 DNA. A D gene is named only where the DNA matches it firmly. Some rows have no size entry. The others give once, few or many, or a class for an expanded clone.

many	TRBV20-1	TRBJ2-3	NA	CSAPANTDTQYF	TGCAGTGCTCCGGCGAACACAGATACGCAGTATTTT
many	TRBV24-1	TRBJ2-1	TRBD1	CATSENGQETNEQFF	TGTGCCACCAGTGAAAATGGACAGGAGACAAATGAGCAGTTCTTC
many	TRBV5-1	TRBJ2-7	NA	CASSLGRDYEQYF	TGCGCCAGCAGCTTGGGTAGGGACTACGAGCAGTACTTC
many	TRBV19	TRBJ1-5	NA	CASSRGGHGNQPQHF	TGTGCCAGTAGTAGGGGGGGACACGGAAATCAGCCCCAGCATTTT
NA	TRBV6-1	TRBJ2-3	NA	CASSPGVGADTQYF	TGTGCCAGCAGTCCTGGGGTGGGGGCAGATACGCAGTATTTT
many	TRBV29-1	TRBJ2-3	NA	CSAGRGQRDTQYF	TGCAGCGCTGGCCGGGGTCAAAGAGATACGCAGTATTTT
many	TRBV28	TRBJ2-7	NA	CASSNRDSYEQYF	TGTGCCAGCAGTAACCGGGACTCCTACGAGCAGTACTTC
many	TRBV20-1	TRBJ2-7	TRBD2	CSARGAGEVGYEQYF	TGCAGTGCTCGCGGAGCGGGGGAAGTGGGTTACGAGCAGTACTTC
many	TRBV6-4	TRBJ2-1	TRBD2	CASSESGGVDEQFF	TGTGCCAGCAGTGAGTCCGGGGGGGTCGATGAGCAGTTCTTC
many	TRBV6-1	TRBJ2-3	TRBD2	CASRGGTSGSTDTQYF	TGTGCCAGCAGGGGGGGGACTAGCGGAAGCACAGATACGCAGTATTTT
NA	TRBV12-3/TRBV12-4	TRBJ2-7	TRBD1	CASSSHDRVYEQYF	TGTGCCAGCAGTTCACACGACAGGGTCTACGAGCAGTACTTC
medium-sized	TRBV12-3/TRBV12-4	TRBJ1-2	TRBD1	CASSKTGQYGYTF	TGTGCCAGCAGTAAGACAGGGCAATATGGCTACACCTTC
NA	TRBV20-1	TRBJ2-5	NA	CSAMHGEVMETHYF	TGCAGTGCTATGCATGGGGAGGTTATGGAGACCCATTACTTC
medium-sized	TRBV5-1	TRBJ2-3	TRBD2	CASSYTAGGSTDTQYF	TGCGCCAGCAGCTACACGGCGGGAGGGAGCACAGATACGCAGTATTTT
many	TRBV30	TRBJ2-7	NA	CAWSVRRGLGRRSYEQYF	TGTGCCTGGAGTGTAAGACGGGGGCTGGGTCGGAGGTCCTACGAGCAGTACTTC
NA	TRBV20-1	TRBJ2-5	NA	CSARDHYEDWRQETQYF	TGCAGTGCTAGAGATCACTACGAGGATTGGAGGCAAGAGACCCAGTACTTC
many	TRBV2	TRBJ2-1	TRBD2	CASRNTAGGYNEQFF	TGTGCCAGCAGGAATACAGCGGGGGGATACAATGAGCAGTTCTTC
few	TRBV18	TRBJ2-4	TRBD1	CASSFGTVAKNIQYF	TGTGCCAGTAGCTTTGGGACAGTAGCCAAAAACATTCAGTACTTC
NA	TRBV28	TRBJ2-1	TRBD2	CASSSFKLAGAYNEQFF	TGTGCCAGCAGTTCTTTTAAACTAGCGGGAGCGTACAATGAGCAGTTCTTC
many	TRBV20-1	TRBJ2-5	NA	CSARGLETQYF	TGCAGTGCTAGGGGGCTAGAGACCCAGTACTTC
many	TRBV30	TRBJ2-7	TRBD2	CAWGVKREGSYEQYF	TGTGCCTGGGGTGTGAAGCGGGAGGGCTCCTACGAGCAGTACTTC
many	TRBV7-9	TRBJ2-3	TRBD2	CASSQGLAGVSDTQYF	TGTGCCAGCAGCCAAGGACTAGCGGGAGTATCCGATACGCAGTATTTT
many	TRBV28	TRBJ2-1	NA	CASTSHGYNEQFF	TGTGCCAGCACCAGCCACGGCTACAATGAGCAGTTCTTC
many	TRBV7-9	TRBJ1-4	NA	CASRPGANEKLFF	TGTGCCAGCAGACCCGGGGCGAATGAAAAACTGTTTTTT
NA	TRBV7-9	TRBJ2-7	NA	CASSSLDSGREQYF	TGTGCCAGCAGCTCATTGGATAGCGGTCGGGAGCAGTACTTC
many	TRBV20-1	TRBJ2-1	TRBD2	CSASSSGTYNEPFF	TGCAGTGCAAGCTCTAGCGGGACCTACAATGAGCCGTTCTTC
many	TRBV28	TRBJ1-1	NA	CASSLSRAGSTEAFF	TGTGCCAGCAGTTTAAGTAGGGCGGGCAGCACTGAAGCTTTCTTT
few	TRBV20-1	TRBJ2-7	TRBD1	CSAREQGASEQYF	TGCAGTGCTAGAGAACAGGGGGCGTCGGAGCAGTACTTC
NA	TRBV27	TRBJ2-7	NA	CASRLMLSGDVYEQYF	TGTGCCAGCAGACTTATGCTATCAGGGGATGTATACGAGCAGTACTTC
many	TRBV3-1	TRBJ2-2	TRBD2	CASSESGRGELFF	TGTGCCAGCAGCGAAAGCGGGAGGGGGGAGCTGTTTTTT
NA	TRBV20-1	TRBJ2-7	NA	CSAYGTSNTEQYF	TGCAGTGCGTACGGGACGTCCAACACGGAGCAGTACTTC
many	TRBV19	TRBJ1-1	NA	CASTTRNTEAFF	TGTGCCAGTACTACCCGGAACACTGAAGCTTTCTTT
many	TRBV6-1	TRBJ2-7	TRBD2	CASWTSGRAVYEQYF	TGTGCCAGCTGGACTAGCGGGAGGGCCGTATACGAGCAGTACTTC
many	TRBV7-6	TRBJ2-1	TRBD2	CASSVSLELAGGNEQFF	TGTGCCAGCAGCGTCAGCCTGGAACTAGCGGGAGGCAATGAGCAGTTCTTC
NA	TRBV12-3/TRBV12-4	TRBJ2-3	NA	CARSLTDTQYF	TGCGCCAGAAGTTTGACAGATACGCAGTATTTT
many	TRBV28	TRBJ2-3	NA	CASSQDGGADTQYF	TGTGCCAGCAGTCAAGACGGGGGTGCAGATACGCAGTATTTT
many	TRBV19	TRBJ1-1	NA	CASKGGQYTEAFF	TGTGCCAGTAAAGGGGGGCAATACACTGAAGCTTTCTTT
many	TRBV19	TRBJ1-2	NA	CASSIAAGYTFYGYTF	TGTGCCAGTAGTATTGCGGCGGGGTACACCTTCTATGGCTACACCTTC
many	TRBV20-1	TRBJ1-2	TRBD1	CSSPGQGSYGYTF	TGCAGTTCGCCGGGACAGGGAAGCTATGGCTACACCTTC
many	TRBV12-3/TRBV12-4	TRBJ1-5	TRBD1	CASSSGQGSNQPQHF	TGTGCCAGCAGTTCGGGACAGGGTAGCAATCAGCCCCAGCATTTT
many	TRBV6-1	TRBJ2-5	NA	CASSEAVGRETQYF	TGTGCCAGCAGTGAGGCCGTCGGAAGGGAGACCCAGTACTTC
many	TRBV12-3/TRBV12-4	TRBJ2-2	TRBD2	CASSLAGNTGELFF	TGTGCCAGCAGTCTAGCGGGAAACACCGGGGAGCTGTTTTTT
many	TRBV7-2	TRBJ2-7	NA	CASSFVNSYEQYF	TGTGCCAGCAGCTTCGTCAACTCCTACGAGCAGTACTTC
NA	TRBV28	TRBJ2-1	TRBD2	CASILTGTSGRNEQFF	TGTGCCAGCATTCTAACCGGGACTAGCGGTAGGAATGAGCAGTTCTTC
NA	TRBV12-3/TRBV12-4	TRBJ1-2	NA	CASSPTQRGGYTF	TGTGCCAGCAGTCCTACACAGCGAGGTGGCTACACCTTC
many	TRBV20-1	TRBJ2-5	TRBD1	CSATDREETQYF	TGCAGTGCCACCGACAGGGAGGAGACCCAGTACTTC
NA	TRBV14	TRBJ2-3	NA	CASSQLAPPDTQYF	TGTGCCAGCAGCCAACTCGCCCCACCAGATACGCAGTATTTT
many	TRBV2	TRBJ1-5	TRBD1	CASKGDGGGGQPQHF	TGTGCCAGCAAAGGGGACGGAGGGGGCGGTCAGCCCCAGCATTTT
many	TRBV18	TRBJ2-1	TRBD2	CASSPRASGSVYEQFF	TGTGCCAGCTCACCTCGGGCTAGCGGGAGCGTATATGAGCAGTTCTTC
many	TRBV2	TRBJ1-1	NA	CASSQRNMNTEAFF	TGTGCCAGCAGTCAACGTAATATGAACACTGAAGCTTTCTTT
medium-sized	TRBV5-1	TRBJ2-1	TRBD1	CASSLFPGTVPYNEQFF	TGCGCCAGCAGCTTGTTCCCCGGGACAGTCCCCTACAATGAGCAGTTCTTC
many	TRBV12-3/TRBV12-4	TRBJ1-4	NA	CASSSPGLNEKLFF	TGTGCCAGCAGTTCGCCCGGGCTAAATGAAAAACTGTTTTTT
many	TRBV11-2	TRBJ2-5	TRBD1	CASSPTGGAAETQYF	TGTGCCAGCAGCCCGACAGGGGGCGCGGCAGAGACCCAGTACTTC
many	TRBV3-1	TRBJ2-2	NA	CASSQGAVRTGELFF	TGTGCCAGCAGCCAAGGGGCGGTAAGGACCGGGGAGCTGTTTTTT
many	TRBV6-4	TRBJ2-3	NA	CASSDTPEGGGTDTQYF	TGTGCCAGCAGTGACACCCCGGAGGGAGGTGGCACAGATACGCAGTATTTT
medium-sized	TRBV5-1	TRBJ1-2	TRBD1	CASSPNPPGQGFSSGYTF	TGCGCCAGCAGCCCCAACCCACCGGGACAGGGCTTTTCATCTGGCTACACCTTC
many	TRBV30	TRBJ1-4	NA	CAWSTQGGEKLFF	TGTGCCTGGAGTACCCAGGGTGGCGAAAAACTGTTTTTT
many	TRBV18	TRBJ2-3	TRBD2	CASSQGTSGTPLTDTQYF	TGTGCCAGCTCGCAGGGGACTAGCGGGACTCCCCTCACAGATACGCAGTATTTT